A single sample is the source of the 8 T cell receptor beta chains below, sequenced in a study of T cell responses to AZD1222 COVID-19 vaccine. Assay: immunoSEQ multiplex PCR; the TCRdb copy retains only in-frame clones and omits some. The sample lists about 170,000 clones, around 90% occurring once. Source: peripheral blood, taken on day 0 of AZD1222 vaccination. The receptors originated from an adult in good health.

This clone has only one observation. Within the sample, other DNA sequences also encode this same CDR3. The V call is TRBV10-1, the J call TRBJ2-1; D gene unclear. V lost 10 bases, J lost 7 bases, and 17 bases lay in between. This CDR3 has 13 residues. Germline V gives CDR1 WNHNN, CDR2 SYGVQD (reference sequence). Here the CDR3 reads CATWVRQENEQFF. CDR3 bases: TGCGCCACCTGGGTAAGGCAAGAGAATGAGCAGTTCTTC.

This sequence joins TRBV2 and TRBJ1-6; 8 bases agree with TRBD1. From germline, CDR1 is SNHLY and CDR2 FYNNEI. The junction had 3 bases not matched to a gene; V was cut back by 5 bases and J by 3 bases. The CDR3 has 15 amino acids. The CDR3 DNA reads TGTGCCAGCAGTCTACAGGGGGGCTATAATTCACCCCTCCACTTT. Protein: CASSLQGGYNSPLHF.

V usage is TRBV11-1 and J usage is TRBJ2-7; 8 nucleotides align to TRBD2. Germline V gene lookup returns CDR1 SGHAT and CDR2 FQDESV (reference sequence). This CDR3 has 14 amino acids. The ends lost 2 bases at V and 2 bases at J; junction bases unmatched: 2. The CDR3 sequence is CASSLTSGAYEQYF. CDR3 in DNA: TGTGCCAGCAGCTTAACTAGCGGAGCCTACGAGCAGTACTTC.

V is TRBV9 and J is TRBJ1-1; D not certain. The CDR3 length is 14 residues. Trimming took 4 bases from V and 5 from J, leaving 15 bases between them. Germline V gives CDR1 SGDLS, CDR2 YYNGEE. The chain's CDR3 is CASSPRPTRTEAFF. CDR3 nucleotide sequence: TGTGCCAGCAGCCCTCGTCCGACGAGGACTGAAGCTTTCTTT.

This rearrangement joins TRBV6-5 to TRBJ2-3; TRBD1 agrees at 10 bases. V lost 10 bases, J lost 4 bases, and 11 bases stayed unmatched. Germline V gene data show CDR1 as MNHEY and CDR2 as SVGAGI. There are 15 residues in the CDR3. CDR3 amino acids: CATQSLDRGADTQYF. The CDR3 DNA reads TGTGCCACCCAAAGTCTGGACAGGGGGGCAGATACGCAGTATTTT.

The chain combines TRBV10-2 with TRBJ1-2; D uncertain. This CDR3 comprises 13 residues. Per germline, CDR1 WSHSY and CDR2 SAAADI. The V and J ends lost 7 bases and 0 bases respectively, with 9 bases between them. In DNA form, the CDR3 reads TGCGCCAGCACTAACACTCCTAACTATGGCTACACCTTC. Encoded protein: CASTNTPNYGYTF.

This clone was picked up one time. Other DNA sequences within the sample encode an identical CDR3. The chain combines TRBV18 with TRBJ1-2; D not certain. Germline assignment: CDR1 KGHSH and CDR2 LQKENI. The CDR3 length is 13 residues. The V and J ends lost 3 bases and 5 bases respectively, with 10 bases between them. CDR3 sequence (DNA): TGTGCCAGCTCACCCGGACTGAGATATGGCTACACCTTC. Translation: CASSPGLRYGYTF.

This chain joins TRBV2 and TRBJ1-1, with TRBD1 as a possible D gene (5 bases). This CDR3 region has 15 residues. Germline loops: CDR1 SNHLY, CDR2 FYNNEI. The V end lost 5 bases, the J end lost 1 base, and 14 bases lay between the germline ends. The CDR3 is CASSPRAVQNTEAFF. In DNA form, the CDR3 reads TGTGCCAGCAGTCCCAGGGCCGTGCAGAACACTGAAGCTTTCTTT.